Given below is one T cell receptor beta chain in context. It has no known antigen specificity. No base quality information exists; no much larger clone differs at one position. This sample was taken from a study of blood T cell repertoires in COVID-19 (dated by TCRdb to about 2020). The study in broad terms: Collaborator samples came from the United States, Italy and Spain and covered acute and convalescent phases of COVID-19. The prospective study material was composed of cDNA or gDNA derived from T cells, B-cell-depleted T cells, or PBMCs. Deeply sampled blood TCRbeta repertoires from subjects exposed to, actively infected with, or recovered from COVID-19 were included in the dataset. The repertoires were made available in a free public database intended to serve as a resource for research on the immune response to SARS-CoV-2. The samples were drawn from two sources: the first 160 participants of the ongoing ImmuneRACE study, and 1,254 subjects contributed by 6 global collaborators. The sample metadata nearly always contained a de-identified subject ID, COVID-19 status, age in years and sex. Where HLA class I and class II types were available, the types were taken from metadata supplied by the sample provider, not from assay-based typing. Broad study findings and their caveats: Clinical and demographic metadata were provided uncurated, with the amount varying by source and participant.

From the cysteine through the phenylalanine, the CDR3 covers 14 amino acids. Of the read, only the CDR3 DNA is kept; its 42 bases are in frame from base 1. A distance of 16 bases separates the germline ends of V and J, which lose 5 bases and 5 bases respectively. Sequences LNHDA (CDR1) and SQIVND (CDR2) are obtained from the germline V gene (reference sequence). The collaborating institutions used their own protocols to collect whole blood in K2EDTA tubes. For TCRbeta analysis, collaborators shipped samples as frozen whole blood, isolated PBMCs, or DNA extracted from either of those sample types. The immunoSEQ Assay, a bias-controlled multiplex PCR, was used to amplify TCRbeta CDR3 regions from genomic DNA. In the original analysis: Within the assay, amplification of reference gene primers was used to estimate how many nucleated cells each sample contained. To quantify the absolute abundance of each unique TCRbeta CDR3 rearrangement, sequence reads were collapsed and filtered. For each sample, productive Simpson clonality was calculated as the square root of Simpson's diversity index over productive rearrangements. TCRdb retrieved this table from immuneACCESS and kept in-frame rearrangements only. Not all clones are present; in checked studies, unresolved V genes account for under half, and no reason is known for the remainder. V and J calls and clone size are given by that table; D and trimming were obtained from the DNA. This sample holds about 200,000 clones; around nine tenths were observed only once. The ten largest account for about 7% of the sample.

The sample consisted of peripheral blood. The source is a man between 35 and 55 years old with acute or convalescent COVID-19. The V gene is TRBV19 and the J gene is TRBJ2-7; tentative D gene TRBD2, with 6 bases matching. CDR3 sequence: CASSSRLGGDEQYF. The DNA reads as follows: TGTGCCAGTAGTTCCCGGCTCGGGGGAGACGAGCAGTACTTC.